The T cell receptor (beta chain) under discussion was sequenced for a study of cytomegalovirus exposure and HLA in healthy donors. Details on this clone: Its antigen is still unknown.

Germline loops: CDR1 SNHLY, CDR2 FYNNEI. The ends were cut back, 6 bases at V and 4 bases at J, with 19 bases in the middle. The length of the CDR3 is 17 residues. Broader study findings: In vitro testing confirmed a few CMV-associated chains as specific for CMV antigens. Both high specificity and high sensitivity reportedly marked the classifier's diagnosis of cytomegalovirus status.

Sequencing used immunoSEQ multiplex PCR; TCRdb keeps in-frame clones, though not all of them. The sample holds some 130,000 clones, approximately 92% seen once. The chain is built from TRBV2 and TRBJ1-6; a weak D match, TRBD1 (5 bases). The sample taken for sequencing was PBMCs. The sequence came from a woman aged 18-29 years in good health and CMV-seronegative. The CDR3 loop is CASRASWLSGYNSPLHF. The CDR3 region has the DNA TGTGCCAGCAGGGCCAGTTGGTTATCAGGGTATAATTCACCCCTCCACTTT.